This TCR beta chain came from a study of CD8 T cells in ankylosing spondylitis. Findings of the study overall: The authors reported significant enrichment of disease-linked clones in matched ankylosing spondylitis synovial fluid. Reactive arthritis synovial fluid and blood were previously reported to contain some motif variants. Relatively rare in peripheral blood, disease-linked clones were also CD8+.

This clonotype was seen more than once but under ten times. The antigen remains undetermined. TCRdb re-called the 5' RACE reads through MiXCR, storing one row per CDR3 protein. The sample includes 340,000 or so distinct CDR3 sequences, roughly 15% of them seen just once. CDR1 is MNHEY and CDR2 is SVGAGI in the germline V gene. The V gene lost 6 bases and the J gene lost 4 bases, with 18 bases spanning the gap. The CDR3 sequence is 15 residues long. The sequence derives from a male donor with ankylosing spondylitis or in good health (not recorded which). Sample: blood, either unsorted or a sorted T cell fraction (not recorded which). The chain recombines TRBV6-5 with TRBJ1-1, with D tentatively TRBD1 (5 bases). The CDR3 reads CASRVTGHEGTEAFF. As DNA, the CDR3 is TGTGCCAGCAGAGTCACAGGACACGAGGGCACTGAAGCTTTCTTT.